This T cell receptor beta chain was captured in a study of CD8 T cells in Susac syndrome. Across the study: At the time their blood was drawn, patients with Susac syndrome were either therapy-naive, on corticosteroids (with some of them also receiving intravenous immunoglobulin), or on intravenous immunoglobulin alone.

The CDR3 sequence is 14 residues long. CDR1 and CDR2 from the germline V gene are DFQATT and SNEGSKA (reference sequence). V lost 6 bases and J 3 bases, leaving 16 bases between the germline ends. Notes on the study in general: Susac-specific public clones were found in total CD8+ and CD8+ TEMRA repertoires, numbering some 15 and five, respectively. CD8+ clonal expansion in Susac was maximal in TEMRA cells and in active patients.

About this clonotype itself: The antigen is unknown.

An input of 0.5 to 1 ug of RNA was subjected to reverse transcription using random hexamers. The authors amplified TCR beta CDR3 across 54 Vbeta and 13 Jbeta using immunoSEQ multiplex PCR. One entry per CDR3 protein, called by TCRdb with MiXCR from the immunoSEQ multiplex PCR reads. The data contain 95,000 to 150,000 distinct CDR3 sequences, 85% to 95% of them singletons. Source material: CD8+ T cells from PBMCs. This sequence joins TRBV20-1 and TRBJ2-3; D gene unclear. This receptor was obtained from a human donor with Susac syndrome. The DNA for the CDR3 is TGCAGTGCCACCCCCCGGCAGAGGACAGATACGCAGTATTTT. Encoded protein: CSATPRQRTDTQYF.